This TCR beta chain was identified during a study of T-cell reconstitution after alpha-beta-depleted transplantation in children. Germline CDR1 is SNHLY and CDR2 is FYNNEI. Trimming cost V 10 bases and J 1 base; bases outside gene matches: 12. This CDR3 has 15 residues. This clonotype has a handful of counts. Its matching antigen is unknown. Notes on the study in general: Surviving recipient T cells and thymic progenitors underlay high day-60 TCRbeta diversity in some patients. It was newly produced T cells that mostly accounted for T-cell counts and diversity one year after transplant. It was reported that alpha-beta T cells came from several hundred expanded graft clones (about two months after transplant).

Construction of the TCRbeta library involved unique molecular identifiers. TCRdb re-called the PCR reads through MiXCR, storing one row per CDR3 protein. The repertoire holds roughly 160,000 distinct CDR3 sequences, with approximately 10% as singletons. V is TRBV2 and J is TRBJ2-7; 8 nucleotides agree with TRBD1. The receptor comes from a boy aged 2 to 9 with acute myeloid leukemia, due to receive a stem cell transplant. The sequences come from PBMCs, collected before TCRalphabeta/CD19-depleted stem cell transplant. As DNA, the CDR3 is TGTGCCACCAGGACCGGGACAGGCCTTTCCTACGAGCAGTACTTC. Protein: CATRTGTGLSYEQYF.